The 13 T cell receptor beta chains in this list originate from one sample, sequenced in a study of cytomegalovirus exposure and HLA in healthy donors. Primers for the PCR totalled 60 Vbeta and 13 Jbeta. Here immunoSEQ multiplex PCR was the method, and the copy in TCRdb shows in-frame clones only, minus some. The sample has around 210,000 clones; around 86% are singletons. The specimen sequenced was PBMCs. The receptors originated from a woman aged 40 to 50 in good health and CMV-seronegative.

This chain uses TRBV9 with TRBJ2-1; 14 nucleotides agree with TRBD2. CDR3 length: 16 residues. J gave up 10 bases and V 0 bases, and 6 bases lay outside the gene matches. Germline CDR1 is SGDLS and CDR2 is YYNGEE. The CDR3 DNA is TGTGCCAGCAGCGTAGGAGGACTAGCGGGAGGCGAAGAGCAGTTCTTC. Protein: CASSVGGLAGGEEQFF.

The chain has TRBV5-1 and TRBJ2-2; perhaps TRBD2 as D (6 bases). This CDR3 comprises 16 residues. The germline V gene encodes CDR1 SGHRS and CDR2 YFSETQ. V was clipped by 4 bases and J by 0 bases, with 13 bases between them. The CDR3: CASSPLGGANTGELFF. For the CDR3, the DNA is TGCGCCAGCAGCCCTCTCGGCGGGGCGAACACCGGGGAGCTGTTTTTT.

The chain couples TRBV29-1 to TRBJ2-7; unclear D gene. V was pared by 3 bases and J by 3 bases, with 9 bases between. The CDR3 runs 12 residues. Per germline, CDR1 SQVTM and CDR2 ANQGSEA. The CDR3 region is CSVESENYEQYF. DNA for the CDR3: TGCAGCGTTGAGTCGGAGAACTACGAGCAGTACTTC.

DNA of the CDR3: TGTGCCAGCAGCTTAGGGGGCTTGGCGGGAATGATTACCCAGTACTTC. Translated: CASSLGGLAGMITQYF. The V call is TRBV7-2, the J call TRBJ2-5; possibly TRBD2 for D (6 bases). The CDR3 length is 16 residues. Trimming removed 1 base from V and 8 bases from J, with 20 bases in between. Per germline, CDR1 SGHTA and CDR2 FQGNSA.

The J gene is TRBJ1-1, the V gene TRBV9; no definite D call. In germline, CDR1 is SGDLS, CDR2 YYNGEE. Trimming took 0 bases from V and 0 from J, leaving 12 bases between them. The CDR3 has 16 amino acids. The chain's CDR3 is CASSVGGGRLNTEAFF. CDR3 nucleotides: TGTGCCAGCAGCGTAGGCGGAGGACGGTTGAACACTGAAGCTTTCTTT.

On this clone itself: The germline gene is not matched at one end of the junction; a read error may be the cause. The V call is TRBV7-9, the J call TRBJ2-1; 7 bases are shared with TRBD2. The germline V gene has CDR1 SEHNR and CDR2 FQNEAQ (reference sequence). The CDR3 runs 18 residues. CDR3 DNA: TGTTCCAGCAGCTCGGCGGGACTACGAACGTCGAACTACAATGAGCAGTTCTTC. It encodes CSSSSAGLRTSNYNEQFF.

V gene TRBV15 combines with J gene TRBJ2-1; 9 bases match TRBD2. This CDR3 is built from 13 residues. Germline V lookup: CDR1 LNHNV, CDR2 YYDKDF (reference sequence). V shed 2 bases and J 15 bases; nucleotides not matched to a gene: 8. The CDR3 DNA sequence: TGTGCCACCAGCAGAACGGATAGCGGGAGTCTGTTCTTC. Translation: CATSRTDSGSLFF.

The chain uses TRBV19 and TRBJ1-1, with TRBD1 as a possible D gene (6 bases). The CDR3 covers 14 residues. Germline CDR1 and CDR2: LNHDA and SQIVND (reference sequence). V was shortened by 7 bases and J by 1 base, with 13 bases between the two germline ends. The CDR3 DNA reads TGTGCCAGTAACTATAGGACAGAGAACACTGAAGCTTTCTTT. The encoded protein is CASNYRTENTEAFF.

J is TRBJ2-1 and V is TRBV27; the D gene is possibly TRBD2 (5 bases). Germline values: CDR1 MNHEY, CDR2 SMNVEV (reference sequence). V was cut by 2 bases and J by 4 bases, with 9 bases left in between. There are 14 residues in the CDR3. The CDR3 protein is CASSLSGSYNEQFF. The DNA for the CDR3 is TGTGCCAGCAGTTTAAGTGGGAGTTACAATGAGCAGTTCTTC.

The DNA of the CDR3 is TGTGCCAGCAGTGACCGCGGTATAGGGGGCGTAAATGAGCAGTTCTTC. Residues: CASSDRGIGGVNEQFF. The rearrangement links TRBV6-4 to TRBJ2-1, with TRBD1 matching over 7 bases. V dropped 2 bases and J dropped 7; count of bases not matched to a gene: 11. Germline V gene sequence: CDR1 MRHNA, CDR2 SNTAGT. The CDR3 extends over 16 amino acids.

This chain connects TRBV18 to TRBJ2-7; D may be TRBD2 (6 bases). Deletions cut 3 bases from V and 2 bases from J, with 14 bases between. From germline, CDR1 is KGHSH and CDR2 LQKENI. The CDR3 loop spans 15 amino acids. The CDR3: CASSPGRGDPYEQYF. DNA for the CDR3: TGTGCCAGCTCACCCGGCCGCGGGGATCCCTACGAGCAGTACTTC.

Note on this clone: A read error may produce the germline difference seen at one junction end. The sample holds other DNA sequences that translate to the same CDR3. This chain joins TRBV5-1 and TRBJ2-7; D remains unclear. Germline V lookup: CDR1 SGHRS, CDR2 YFSETQ. The CDR3 consists of 13 residues. The CDR3 region is CASSPDSSYEQYF. In nucleotides, the CDR3 is TGCGCCAGCAGCCCGGATAGCTCCTACGAGCAATACTTC.

The chain joins TRBV6-5 to TRBJ2-1, with D possibly being TRBD2 (5 bases). Trimming pared 5 bases from V and 7 bases from J, leaving 18 bases between. The germline V gene encodes CDR1 MNHEY and CDR2 SVGAGI. The CDR3 consists of 15 residues. The CDR3 nucleotides read TGTGCCAGCAGTCTCCGCCGGGAAAGGCGGAATGAGCAGTTCTTC. The encoded protein is CASSLRRERRNEQFF.